The 9 T cell receptor beta chains below were found in one sample sequenced in a study of technical replicates of blood from a handful of donors (dated by TCRdb to between 2016 and 2019). Libraries were built with the immunoSEQ multiplex PCR assay. The source is immuneACCESS, and TCRdb retained only in-frame sequences with V and J called. Part of the clones is not carried over; for the studies checked, unresolved V genes explain less than half of this, and the remainder is unexplained. Recorded for this sample are 95,000 to 100,000 clones; approximately 94% of them occurred a single time. The top ten clones comprise 0.22% of the sample. Specimen: T cells isolated from PBMCs. These receptors came from a human donor in good health.

CDR3 sequence reads: CASSPGTANEKLFF. CDR3 bases: TGCGCCAGCAGCCCCGGGACAGCTAATGAAAAACTGTTTTTT. V is TRBV5-1 and J is TRBJ1-4, with 7 bases matching TRBD1. The CDR3 consists of 14 residues. Germline V gene sequence: CDR1 SGHRS, CDR2 YFSETQ. J gave up 3 bases and V 4 bases, and 3 bases lay outside the gene matches.

V usage is TRBV6-5 and J usage is TRBJ2-7; D not certain. CDR1 and CDR2 (germline): MNHEY, SVGAGI. Trimming stripped 6 bases from V and 5 bases from J, with 20 bases between. The CDR3 contains 15 residues. CDR3 residues: CASRPLLTPSDEQYF. CDR3 in DNA: TGTGCCAGCAGGCCCCTTTTAACCCCGTCGGACGAGCAGTACTTC.

The chain carries TRBV19 and TRBJ2-1; D is possibly TRBD2 (6 bases). Germline V gives CDR1 LNHDA, CDR2 SQIVND (reference sequence). Trimming shortened V by 2 bases and J by 5 bases, and 13 bases separated the two germline ends. This CDR3 spans 15 amino acids. The CDR3 region is CASSIRGRSDNEQFF. As DNA, the CDR3 is TGTGCCAGTAGTATAAGAGGGAGGTCAGACAATGAGCAGTTCTTC.

The chain combines TRBV27 with TRBJ1-2; 9 bases map to TRBD1. The CDR3 totals 15 residues. V trimming: 4 bases; J trimming: 1 base; junction bases outside the gene matches: 4. Germline V lookup: CDR1 MNHEY, CDR2 SMNVEV (reference sequence). Here the CDR3 reads CASSSQGADNYGYTF. In DNA, the CDR3 is TGTGCCAGCAGTTCACAGGGGGCTGATAACTATGGCTACACCTTC.

About this clone: This same CDR3 is encoded by further DNA sequences in the sample. The chain uses TRBV6-1 and TRBJ1-1, with TRBD1 as a possible D gene (5 bases). V was trimmed by 5 bases and J by 4 bases, leaving 14 bases between them. CDR1 is MNHNS, CDR2 SASEGT, per germline. This CDR3 has 14 amino acids. The CDR3 sequence is CASSRQGGGTEAFF. CDR3 coding DNA: TGTGCCAGCAGTCGGCAGGGAGGAGGCACTGAAGCTTTCTTT.

The rearrangement links TRBV9 to TRBJ2-5; tentative D call: TRBD2 (5 bases). V was cut by 4 bases and J by 7 bases, with 14 bases left in between. Germline V gene lookup returns CDR1 SGDLS and CDR2 YYNGEE. The CDR3 spans 13 residues. The CDR3 sequence: CASSPIARGTQYF. As DNA, the CDR3 is TGTGCCAGCAGCCCCATAGCCCGGGGGACCCAGTACTTC. Variable domain in full (rest from reference TRBV9 and TRBJ2-5): DSGVTQTPKHLITATGQRVTLRCSPRSGDLSVYWYQQSLDQGLQFLIQYYNGEERAKGNILERFSAQQFPDLHSELNLSSLELGDSALYFCASSPIARGTQYFGPGTRLLVL.

The gene calls are TRBV19 and TRBJ1-4, with TRBD1 matching 7 bases. CDR3 length: 14 amino acids. V lost 6 bases, J lost 4 bases, and 5 bases stayed unmatched. Germline V CDR1 and CDR2: LNHDA, SQIVND (reference sequence). CDR3 coding DNA: TGTGCCAGTAGCAAGGGACAGTATAATGAAAAACTGTTTTTT. This sequence encodes CASSKGQYNEKLFF.

The J gene is TRBJ2-7, the V gene TRBV28; 9 bases align to TRBD1. The CDR3 has 14 residues. V shed 5 bases, J shed 3 bases, and the junction held 5 bases outside the gene matches. Germline CDR1 reads MDHEN; CDR2 reads SYDVKM. DNA for the CDR3: TGTGCCAGCAGTGGTCCGGGACAGGGCTACGAGCAGTACTTC. Its protein product is CASSGPGQGYEQYF.

The rearrangement joins TRBV10-3 to TRBJ2-5, with 10 bases that match TRBD1. The trim removed 1 base at V and 5 bases at J, leaving 10 bases unmatched. This CDR3 contains 17 residues. CDR1 and CDR2 (germline): ENHRY, SYGVKD. The CDR3 loop is CAISEFLPGTGEETQYF. CDR3 DNA sequence: TGTGCCATCAGTGAGTTTCTACCCGGGACAGGGGAGGAGACCCAGTACTTC.